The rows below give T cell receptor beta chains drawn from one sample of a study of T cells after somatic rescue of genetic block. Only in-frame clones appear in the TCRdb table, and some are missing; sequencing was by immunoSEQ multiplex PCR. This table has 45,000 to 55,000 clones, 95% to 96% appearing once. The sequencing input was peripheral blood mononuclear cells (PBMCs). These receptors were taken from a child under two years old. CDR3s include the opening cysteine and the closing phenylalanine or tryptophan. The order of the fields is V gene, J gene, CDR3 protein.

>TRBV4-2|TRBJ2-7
CASSQATGGTYEQYF
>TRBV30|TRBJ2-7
CAWSEASGGRQYF
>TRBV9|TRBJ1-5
CASSRQGNQPQHF
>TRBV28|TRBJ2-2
CASIQGPNTGELFF
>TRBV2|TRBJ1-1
CASSEEGQGALAFF
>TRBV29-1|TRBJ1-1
CSGLRGPNTEAFF
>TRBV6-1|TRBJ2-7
CASSAGLAYEQYF
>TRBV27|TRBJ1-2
CASSDPDRGGYGYTF
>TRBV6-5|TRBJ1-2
CASGVWEMNYGYTF
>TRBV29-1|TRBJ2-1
CSVAGSWGRNEQFF
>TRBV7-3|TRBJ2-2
CASSLSQGNTGELFF